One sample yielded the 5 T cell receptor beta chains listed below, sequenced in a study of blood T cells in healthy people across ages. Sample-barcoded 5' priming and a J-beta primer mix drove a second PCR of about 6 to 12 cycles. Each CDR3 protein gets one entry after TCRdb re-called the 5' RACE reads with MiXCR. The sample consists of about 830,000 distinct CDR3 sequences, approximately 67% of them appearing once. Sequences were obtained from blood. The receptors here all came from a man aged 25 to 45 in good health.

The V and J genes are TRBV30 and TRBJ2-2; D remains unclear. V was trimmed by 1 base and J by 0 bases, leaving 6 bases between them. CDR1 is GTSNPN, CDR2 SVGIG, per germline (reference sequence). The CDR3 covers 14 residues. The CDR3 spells CAWSGRTNTGELFF. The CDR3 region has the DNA TGTGCCTGGAGTGGGCGCACGAACACCGGGGAGCTGTTTTTT.

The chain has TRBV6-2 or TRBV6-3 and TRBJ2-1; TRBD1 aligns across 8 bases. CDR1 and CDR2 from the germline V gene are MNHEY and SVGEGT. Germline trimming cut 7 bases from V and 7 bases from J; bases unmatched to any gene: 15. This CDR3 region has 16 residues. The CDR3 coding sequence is TGTGCCAGCACCTCGAGGACAGGGTATAATCGAAATGAGCAGTTCTTC. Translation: CASTSRTGYNRNEQFF.

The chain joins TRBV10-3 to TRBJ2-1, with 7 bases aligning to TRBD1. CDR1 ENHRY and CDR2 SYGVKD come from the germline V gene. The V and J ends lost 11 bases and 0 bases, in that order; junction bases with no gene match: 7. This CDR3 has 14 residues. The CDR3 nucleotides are TGTGCCGTTCTAAGGACAGGCTCCTACAATGAGCAGTTCTTC. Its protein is CAVLRTGSYNEQFF.

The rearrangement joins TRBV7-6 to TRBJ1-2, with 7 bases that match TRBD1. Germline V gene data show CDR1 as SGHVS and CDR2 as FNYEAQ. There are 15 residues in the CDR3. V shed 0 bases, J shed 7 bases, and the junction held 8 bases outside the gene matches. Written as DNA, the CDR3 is TGTGCCAGCAGCTTAGCGCTGGGAGGGGACAGTGGCTACACCTTC. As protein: CASSLALGGDSGYTF.

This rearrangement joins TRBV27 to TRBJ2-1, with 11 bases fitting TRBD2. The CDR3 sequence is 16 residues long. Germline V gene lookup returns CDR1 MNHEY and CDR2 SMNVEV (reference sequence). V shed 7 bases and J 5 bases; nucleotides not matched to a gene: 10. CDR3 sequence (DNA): TGTGCCAGCAATATCCTAGCGGGGGGACTAAACAATGAGCAGTTCTTC. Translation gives CASNILAGGLNNEQFF.